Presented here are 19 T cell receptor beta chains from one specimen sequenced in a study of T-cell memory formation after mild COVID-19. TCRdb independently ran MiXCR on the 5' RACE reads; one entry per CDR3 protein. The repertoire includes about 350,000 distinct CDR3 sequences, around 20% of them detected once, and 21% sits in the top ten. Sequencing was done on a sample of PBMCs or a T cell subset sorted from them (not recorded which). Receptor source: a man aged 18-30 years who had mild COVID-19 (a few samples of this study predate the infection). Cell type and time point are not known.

The DNA of the CDR3 is TGTGCCAGCAGCCCACGAACAGGGGGAGGCACTGAAGCTTTCTTT. It codes for CASSPRTGGGTEAFF. The chain couples TRBV2 to TRBJ1-1; 8 positions match TRBD1. CDR1 is SNHLY and CDR2 is FYNNEI in the germline V gene. The trim removed 6 bases at V and 4 bases at J, leaving 10 bases unmatched. The CDR3 totals 15 residues.

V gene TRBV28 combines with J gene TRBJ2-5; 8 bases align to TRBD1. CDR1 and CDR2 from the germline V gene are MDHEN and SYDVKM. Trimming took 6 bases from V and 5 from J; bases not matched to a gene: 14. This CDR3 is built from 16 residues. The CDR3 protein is CASRPRGQGVTETQYF. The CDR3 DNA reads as TGTGCCAGCAGACCCAGAGGACAGGGAGTGACGGAGACCCAGTACTTC.

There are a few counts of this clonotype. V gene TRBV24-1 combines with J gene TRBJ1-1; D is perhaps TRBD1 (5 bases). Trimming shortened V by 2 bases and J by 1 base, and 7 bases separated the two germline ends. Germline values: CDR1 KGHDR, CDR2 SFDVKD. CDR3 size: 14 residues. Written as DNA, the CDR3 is TGTGCCACCAGTGATTCGGGACGGAACACTGAAGCTTTCTTT. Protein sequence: CATSDSGRNTEAFF.

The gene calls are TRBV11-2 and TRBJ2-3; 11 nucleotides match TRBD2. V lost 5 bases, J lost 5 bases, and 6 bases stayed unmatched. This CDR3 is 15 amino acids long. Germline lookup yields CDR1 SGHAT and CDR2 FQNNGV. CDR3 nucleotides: TGTGCCAGCAGCACGACTAGCGGGGAGATAGATACGCAGTATTTT. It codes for CASSTTSGEIDTQYF. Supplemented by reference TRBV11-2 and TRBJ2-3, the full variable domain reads EAGVAQSPRYKIIEKRQSVAFWCNPISGHATLYWYQQILGQGPKLLIQFQNNGVVDDSQLPKDRFSAERLKGVDSTLKIQPAKLEDSAVYLCASSTTSGEIDTQYFGPGTRLTVL.

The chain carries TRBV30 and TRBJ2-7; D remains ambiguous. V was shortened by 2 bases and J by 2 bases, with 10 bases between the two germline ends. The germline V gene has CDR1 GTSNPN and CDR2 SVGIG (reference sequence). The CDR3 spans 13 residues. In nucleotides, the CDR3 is TGTGCCTGGAGTATACAGCGCCCCTACGAGCAGTACTTC. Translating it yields CAWSIQRPYEQYF.

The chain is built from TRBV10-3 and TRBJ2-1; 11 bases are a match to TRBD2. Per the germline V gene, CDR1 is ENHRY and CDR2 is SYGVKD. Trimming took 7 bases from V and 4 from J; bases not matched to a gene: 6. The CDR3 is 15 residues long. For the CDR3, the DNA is TGTGCCATCACCAACCCTAGCGGGGGGTACAATGAGCAGTTCTTC. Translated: CAITNPSGGYNEQFF.

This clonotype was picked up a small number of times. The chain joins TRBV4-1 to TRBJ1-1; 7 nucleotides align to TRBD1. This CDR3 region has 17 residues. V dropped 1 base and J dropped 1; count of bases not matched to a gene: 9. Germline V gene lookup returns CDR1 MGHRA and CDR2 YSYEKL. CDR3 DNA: TGCGCCAGCAGCCAAGGACCGCTCCGACAGGGGAACACTGAAGCTTTCTTT. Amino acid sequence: CASSQGPLRQGNTEAFF.

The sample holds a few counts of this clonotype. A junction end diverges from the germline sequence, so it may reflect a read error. Here the CDR3 DNA reads TGTGCCAGCAGCCGCCGGATCGGCGTGATGCACTTC. Protein sequence: CASSRRIGVMHF. J is TRBJ2-4 and V is TRBV3-1; D gene unclear. The CDR3 totals 12 residues. Germline CDR1 LGHDT, CDR2 YNNKEL (reference sequence).

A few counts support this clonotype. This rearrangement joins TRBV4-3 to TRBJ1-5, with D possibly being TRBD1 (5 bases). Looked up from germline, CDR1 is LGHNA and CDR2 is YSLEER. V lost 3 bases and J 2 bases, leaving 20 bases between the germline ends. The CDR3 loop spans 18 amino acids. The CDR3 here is CASSQGLWQGWGNQPQHF. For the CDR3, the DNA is TGCGCCAGCAGCCAGGGGCTTTGGCAGGGCTGGGGCAATCAGCCCCAGCATTTT.

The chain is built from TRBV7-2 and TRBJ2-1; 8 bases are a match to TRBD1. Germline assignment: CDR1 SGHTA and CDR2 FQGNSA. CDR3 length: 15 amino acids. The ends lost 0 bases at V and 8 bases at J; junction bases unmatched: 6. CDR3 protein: CASSLAQGAVYEQFF. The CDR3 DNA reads TGTGCCAGCAGCTTAGCGCAGGGGGCGGTTTATGAGCAGTTCTTC. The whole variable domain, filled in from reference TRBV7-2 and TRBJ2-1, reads GAGVSQSPSNKVTEKGKDVELRCDPISGHTALYWYRQSLGQGLEFLIYFQGNSAPDKSGLPSDRFSAERTGGSVSTLTIQRTQQEDSAVYLCASSLAQGAVYEQFFGPGTRLTVL.

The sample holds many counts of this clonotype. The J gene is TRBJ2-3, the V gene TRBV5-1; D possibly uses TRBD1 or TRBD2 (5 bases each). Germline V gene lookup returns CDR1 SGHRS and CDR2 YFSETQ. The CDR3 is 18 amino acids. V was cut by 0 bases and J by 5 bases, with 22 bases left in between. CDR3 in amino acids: CASSLGWSGPTGGDTQYF. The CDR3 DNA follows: TGCGCCAGCAGCTTGGGATGGTCGGGACCCACTGGGGGAGATACGCAGTATTTT.

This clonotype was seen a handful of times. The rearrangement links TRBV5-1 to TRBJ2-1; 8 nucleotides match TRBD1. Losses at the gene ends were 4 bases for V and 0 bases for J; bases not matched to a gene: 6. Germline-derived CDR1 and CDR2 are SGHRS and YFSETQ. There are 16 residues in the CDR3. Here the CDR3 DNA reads TGCGCCAGCAGCCCCGGACAGGGCCGCTCCTACAATGAGCAGTTCTTC. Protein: CASSPGQGRSYNEQFF.

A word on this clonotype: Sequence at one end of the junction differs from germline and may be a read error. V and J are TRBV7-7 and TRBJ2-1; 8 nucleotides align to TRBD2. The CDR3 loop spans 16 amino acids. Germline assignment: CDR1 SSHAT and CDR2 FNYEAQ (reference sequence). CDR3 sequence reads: CASSPAMSGGYNEQFF. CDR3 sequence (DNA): TGTGCTAGCAGCCCCGCGATGAGCGGGGGATACAATGAGCAGTTCTTC.

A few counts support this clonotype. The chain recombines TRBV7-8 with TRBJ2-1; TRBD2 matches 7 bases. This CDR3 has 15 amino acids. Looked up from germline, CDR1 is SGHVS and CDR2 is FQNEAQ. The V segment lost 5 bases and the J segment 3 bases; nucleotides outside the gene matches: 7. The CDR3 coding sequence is TGTGCCAGCAGCCCCCGGGGGGTAGTCTACAATGAGCAGTTCTTC. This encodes CASSPRGVVYNEQFF.

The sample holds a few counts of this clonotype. The CDR3 DNA reads TGTGCCAGCAGCTTACTTTGGGGGTACCAAGAGACCCAGTACTTC. Encoded protein: CASSLLWGYQETQYF. The chain is built from TRBV7-6 and TRBJ2-5; tentatively, D is TRBD1 or TRBD2 (5 bases each). The V end was cut by 2 bases, the J end by 0 bases, with 10 bases between. From germline, CDR1 is SGHVS and CDR2 FNYEAQ. This CDR3 is built from 15 residues.

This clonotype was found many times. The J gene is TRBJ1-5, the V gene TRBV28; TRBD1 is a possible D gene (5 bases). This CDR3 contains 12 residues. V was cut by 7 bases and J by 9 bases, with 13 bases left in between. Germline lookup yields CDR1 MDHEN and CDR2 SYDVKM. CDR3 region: CASTSGGLPQHF. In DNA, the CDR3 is TGTGCCAGCACCTCGGGGGGGTTGCCCCAGCATTTT.

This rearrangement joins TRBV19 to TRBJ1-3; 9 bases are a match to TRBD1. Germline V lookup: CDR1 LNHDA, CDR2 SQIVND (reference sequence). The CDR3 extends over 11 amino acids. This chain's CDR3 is CGTGVGNTIYF. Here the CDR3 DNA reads TGTGGGACAGGGGTAGGAAACACCATATATTTT.

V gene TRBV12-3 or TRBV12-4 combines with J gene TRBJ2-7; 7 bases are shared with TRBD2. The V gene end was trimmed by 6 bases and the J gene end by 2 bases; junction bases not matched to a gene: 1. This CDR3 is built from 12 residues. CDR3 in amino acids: CASSGTTYEQYF. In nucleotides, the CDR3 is TGTGCCAGCAGCGGGACTACCTACGAGCAGTACTTC.

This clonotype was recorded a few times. In DNA, the CDR3 is TGTGCCAGCAGCTCTGGGACAGGGTTAAGGGAGCTGTTTTTT. Amino acid sequence: CASSSGTGLRELFF. The J gene is TRBJ2-2, the V gene TRBV7-8; 9 bases line up with TRBD1. The CDR3 runs 14 residues. Germline V lookup: CDR1 SGHVS, CDR2 FQNEAQ. V lost 4 bases and J lost 9; bases outside the gene matches: 6.